This T cell receptor beta chain is drawn from a study of regulatory T cells in long-lasting Graves disease. This clonotype was recorded at least ten times. Its antigen is unknown. Arm-PCR of CDR3 regions with iRepertoire HTBI primers generated TCR beta libraries. TCRdb recomputed calls from the multiplex PCR reads with MiXCR, one row per CDR3 protein. The sample lists over 450,000 distinct CDR3 sequences; more than 10% were seen once. Stated time point: newly diagnosed GD, antithyroid drugs for less than 3 months. Extracted RNA from PBMCs served as the source of the TCR library. Study-level results: Having few samples may have compromised the accuracy.

The CDR3 length is 19 residues. Germline CDR1 is MNHNS and CDR2 is SASEGT. The V segment lost 6 bases and the J segment 4 bases; nucleotides outside the gene matches: 18. The data were also submitted as part of a second study, on T cells in Graves' hyperthyroidism and ophthalmopathy.

The receptor was derived from a woman under 40 with Graves disease. The sequencing here drew on peripheral blood mononuclear cells (PBMCs), taken at new diagnosis, from a patient treated with antithyroid drugs. This chain connects TRBV6-1 to TRBJ2-5; 12 bases match TRBD1. CDR3 residues: CASSQIGDRGLFGGETQYF. CDR3 sequence (DNA): TGTGCCAGCAGCCAGATAGGGGACAGGGGGCTATTCGGGGGAGAGACCCAGTACTTC.